The present T cell receptor (beta chain) was sequenced within a study of shared clonotypes between healthy human individuals. Study-level points and caveats: Memory subsets generally showed smaller estimated richness than naive subsets did. Only blood was sampled; tissue repertoires likely differ.

V lost 3 bases, J lost 4 bases, and 10 bases lay in between. Looked up from germline, CDR1 is SGDLS and CDR2 is YYNGEE. The CDR3 is 14 residues long. In replicate PCRs of sorted subsets, approximately 190 ng DNA, some 28,000 T cell genomes, was used. Study processing details: Quality scores were absent from the junction-only immunoSEQ sequences, so filtering differed. Some clones are missing from TCRdb's copy, which holds only in-frame ones; the method was immunoSEQ multiplex PCR. From that table come the V and J calls and clone size; the DNA was used to work out D and trimming. Seen here are roughly 1.4 million clones, about 98.5% observed once, and the top ten hold about 0.4%. Of note for this clone: Its antigen is undetermined.

This rearrangement joins TRBV9 to TRBJ2-2; a weak D match, TRBD1 (6 bases). The origin of this receptor is a man aged 30 to 39 in good health. The sequenced material came from naive CD4+ T cells sorted from blood. The subset was: CD45RA+ positively selected. CDR3 residues: CASSATGRTGELFF. For the CDR3, the DNA is TGTGCCAGCAGCGCTACAGGGCGCACCGGGGAGCTGTTTTTT.